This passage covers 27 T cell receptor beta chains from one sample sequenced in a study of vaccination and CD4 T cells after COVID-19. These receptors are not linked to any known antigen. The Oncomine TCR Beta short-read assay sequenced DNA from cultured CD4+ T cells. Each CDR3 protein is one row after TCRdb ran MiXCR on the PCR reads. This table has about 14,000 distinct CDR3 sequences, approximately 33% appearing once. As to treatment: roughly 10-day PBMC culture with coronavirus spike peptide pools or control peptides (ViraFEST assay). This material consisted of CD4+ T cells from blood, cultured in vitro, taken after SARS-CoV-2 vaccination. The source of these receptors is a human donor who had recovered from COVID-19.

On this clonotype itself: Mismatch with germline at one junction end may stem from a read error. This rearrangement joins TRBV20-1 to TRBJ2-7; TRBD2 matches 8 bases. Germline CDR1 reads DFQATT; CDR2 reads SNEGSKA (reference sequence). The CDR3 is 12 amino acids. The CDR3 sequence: CCAAGGHHEQYF. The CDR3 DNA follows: TGCTGTGCCGCGGGAGGCCACCACGAGCAGTACTTC.

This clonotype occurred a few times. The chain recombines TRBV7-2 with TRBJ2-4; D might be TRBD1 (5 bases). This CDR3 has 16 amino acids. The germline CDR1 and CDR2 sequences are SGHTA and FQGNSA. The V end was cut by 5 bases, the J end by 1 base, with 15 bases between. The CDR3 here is CASSQRPGMAKNIQYF. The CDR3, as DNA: TGTGCCAGCAGCCAAAGGCCAGGGATGGCCAAAAACATTCAGTACTTC. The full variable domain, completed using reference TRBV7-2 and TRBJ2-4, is GAGVSQSPSNKVTEKGKDVELRCDPISGHTALYWYRQSLGQGLEFLIYFQGNSAPDKSGLPSDRFSAERTGGSVSTLTIQRTQQEDSAVYLCASSQRPGMAKNIQYFGAGTRLSVL.

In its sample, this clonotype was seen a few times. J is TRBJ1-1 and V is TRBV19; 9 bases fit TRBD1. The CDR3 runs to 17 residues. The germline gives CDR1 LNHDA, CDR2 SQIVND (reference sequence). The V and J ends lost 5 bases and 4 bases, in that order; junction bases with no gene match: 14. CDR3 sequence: CASSVYRGLGWSTEAFF. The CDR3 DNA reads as TGTGCCAGTAGTGTATACAGGGGGCTGGGTTGGAGCACTGAAGCTTTCTTT.

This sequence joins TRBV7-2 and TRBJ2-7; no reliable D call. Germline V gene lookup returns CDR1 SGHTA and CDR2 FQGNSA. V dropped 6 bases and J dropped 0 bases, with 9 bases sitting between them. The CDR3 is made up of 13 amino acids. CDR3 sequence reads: CASSRRSSYEQYF. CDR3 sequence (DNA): TGTGCCAGCAGTCGCCGGAGCTCCTACGAGCAGTACTTC.

CDR3 protein: CASSGQPGETQYF. CDR3 DNA: TGTGCCAGCAGTGGACAGCCCGGAGAGACCCAGTACTTC. V is TRBV6-2 or TRBV6-3 and J is TRBJ2-5; perhaps TRBD1 as D (6 bases). The CDR3 is 13 residues long. Between the trimmed V and J ends, which lost 5 bases and 4 bases, there was a span of 11 bases. Per the germline V gene, CDR1 is MNHEY and CDR2 is SVGEGT.

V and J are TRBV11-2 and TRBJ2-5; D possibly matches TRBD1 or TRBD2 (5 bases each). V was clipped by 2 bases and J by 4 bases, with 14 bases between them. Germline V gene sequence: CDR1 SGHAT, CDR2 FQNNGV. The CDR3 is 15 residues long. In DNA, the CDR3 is TGTGCCAGCAGCTTACGGGTCGGGGCGGGAGAGACCCAGTACTTC. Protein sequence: CASSLRVGAGETQYF.

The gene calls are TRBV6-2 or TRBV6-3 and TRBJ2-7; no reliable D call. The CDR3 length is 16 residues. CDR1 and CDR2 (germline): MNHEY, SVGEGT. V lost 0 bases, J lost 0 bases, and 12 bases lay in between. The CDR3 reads CASSYSPRKGSYEQYF. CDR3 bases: TGTGCCAGCAGTTACTCCCCCCGGAAGGGCTCCTACGAGCAGTACTTC.

The CDR3 coding sequence is TGTGCCAGCAGCTTGGCGGCCGGGACCCTCTATGGCTACACCTTC. Translating it yields CASSLAAGTLYGYTF. The chain uses TRBV7-9 and TRBJ1-2, with D perhaps TRBD1 (5 bases). The CDR3 consists of 15 residues. The germline V and J ends were trimmed by 3 bases and 4 bases, with 15 bases remaining between them. Germline V gene lookup returns CDR1 SEHNR and CDR2 FQNEAQ (reference sequence). Supplemented by reference TRBV7-9 and TRBJ1-2, the full variable domain reads DTGVSQNPRHKITKRGQNVTFRCDPISEHNRLYWYRQTLGQGPEFLTYFQNEAQLEKSRLLSDRFSAERPKGSFSTLEIQRTEQGDSAMYLCASSLAAGTLYGYTFGSGTRLTVV.

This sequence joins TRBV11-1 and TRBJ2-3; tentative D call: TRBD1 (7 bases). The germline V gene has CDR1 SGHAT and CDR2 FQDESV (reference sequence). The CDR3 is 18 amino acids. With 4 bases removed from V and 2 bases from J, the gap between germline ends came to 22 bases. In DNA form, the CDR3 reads TGTGCCAGCAGCTCATTCTCGAGACAGGGACTTTACACAGATACGCAGTATTTT. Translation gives CASSSFSRQGLYTDTQYF.

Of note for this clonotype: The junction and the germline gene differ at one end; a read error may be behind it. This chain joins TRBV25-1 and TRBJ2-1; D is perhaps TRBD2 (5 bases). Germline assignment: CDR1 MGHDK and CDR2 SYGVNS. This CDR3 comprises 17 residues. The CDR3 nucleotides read TGTGCCAGCAGTGATCCCCTCGGGAAGTGGGATTACACTGAGCAGTTCTTC. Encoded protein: CASSDPLGKWDYTEQFF.

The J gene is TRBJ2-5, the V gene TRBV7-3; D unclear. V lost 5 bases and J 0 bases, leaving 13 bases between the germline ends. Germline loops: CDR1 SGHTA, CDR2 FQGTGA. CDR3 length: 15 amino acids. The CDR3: CASSPRWTDQETQYF. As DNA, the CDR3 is TGTGCCAGCAGCCCACGGTGGACGGACCAAGAGACCCAGTACTTC.

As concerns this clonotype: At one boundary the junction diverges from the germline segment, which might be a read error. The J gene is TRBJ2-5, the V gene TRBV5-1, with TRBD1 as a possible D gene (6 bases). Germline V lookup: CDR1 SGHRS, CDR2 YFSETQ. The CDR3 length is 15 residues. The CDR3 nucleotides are TGCGCCAGCAGCCCTGGACAGTTTGTCCAAGAGACCGAGTACTTC. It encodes CASSPGQFVQETEYF.

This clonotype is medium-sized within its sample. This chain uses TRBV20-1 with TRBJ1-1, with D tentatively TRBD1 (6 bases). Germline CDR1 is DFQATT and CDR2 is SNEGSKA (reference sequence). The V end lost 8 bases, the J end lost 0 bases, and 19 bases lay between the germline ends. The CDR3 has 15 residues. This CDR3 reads CSTATGLRVNTEAFF. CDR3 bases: TGCAGTACTGCTACAGGGCTTAGGGTGAACACTGAAGCTTTCTTT.

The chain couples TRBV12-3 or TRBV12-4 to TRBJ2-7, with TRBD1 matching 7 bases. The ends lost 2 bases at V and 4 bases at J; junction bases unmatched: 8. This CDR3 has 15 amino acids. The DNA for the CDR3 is TGTGCCAGCAGTTTAAGGTCAGGGGGTGGGTACGAGCAGTACTTC. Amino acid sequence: CASSLRSGGGYEQYF.

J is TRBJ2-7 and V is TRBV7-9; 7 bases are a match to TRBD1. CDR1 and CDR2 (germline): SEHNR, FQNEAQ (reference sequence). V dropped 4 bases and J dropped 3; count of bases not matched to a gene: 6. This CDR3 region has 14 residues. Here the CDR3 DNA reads TGTGCCAGCAGCTCTCCAGGGGGTCACTACGAGCAGTACTTC. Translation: CASSSPGGHYEQYF.

CDR3 protein: CASSDSRTQPRTQYF. As DNA, the CDR3 is TGTGCCAGCAGTGACTCCCGGACCCAGCCGCGGACCCAGTACTTC. The genes are TRBV25-1 and TRBJ2-5; the D is unclear. V was cut by 3 bases and J by 7 bases, with 18 bases left in between. CDR1 is MGHDK, CDR2 SYGVNS, per germline. There are 15 residues in the CDR3.

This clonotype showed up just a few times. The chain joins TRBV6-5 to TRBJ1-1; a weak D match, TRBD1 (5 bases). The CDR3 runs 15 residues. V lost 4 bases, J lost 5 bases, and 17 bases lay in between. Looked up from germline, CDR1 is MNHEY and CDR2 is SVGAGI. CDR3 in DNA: TGTGCCAGCAGTTCCCCCTCGCAGGGAAGGACTGAAGCTTTCTTT. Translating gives CASSSPSQGRTEAFF.

The CDR3 region is CSAGPGLAGGADTQYF. CDR3 coding DNA: TGCAGTGCTGGTCCGGGACTAGCGGGAGGGGCAGATACGCAGTATTTT. The gene calls are TRBV20-1 and TRBJ2-3; 16 bases are a match to TRBD2. V trimming: 5 bases; J trimming: 4 bases; junction bases outside the gene matches: 6. CDR3 size: 16 residues. Germline V gives CDR1 DFQATT, CDR2 SNEGSKA (reference sequence).

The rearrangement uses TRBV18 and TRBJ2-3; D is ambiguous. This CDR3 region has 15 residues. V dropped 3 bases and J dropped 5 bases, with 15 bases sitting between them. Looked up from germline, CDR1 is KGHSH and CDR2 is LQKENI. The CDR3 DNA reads TGTGCCAGCTCACCTTCCTCAAGCCATGGAGATACGCAGTATTTT. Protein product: CASSPSSSHGDTQYF.

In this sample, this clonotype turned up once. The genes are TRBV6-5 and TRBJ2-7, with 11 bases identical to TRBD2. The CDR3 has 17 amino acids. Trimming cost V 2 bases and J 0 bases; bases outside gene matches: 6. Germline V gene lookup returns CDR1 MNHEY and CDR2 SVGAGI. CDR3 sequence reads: CASSYMVAGGFSYEQYF. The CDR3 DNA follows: TGTGCCAGCAGTTACATGGTAGCGGGAGGGTTCTCCTACGAGCAGTACTTC.

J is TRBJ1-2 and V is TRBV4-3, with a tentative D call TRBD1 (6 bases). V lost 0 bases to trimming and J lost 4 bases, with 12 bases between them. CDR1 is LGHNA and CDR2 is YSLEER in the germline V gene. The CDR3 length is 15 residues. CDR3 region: CASSQDTGTSYGYTF. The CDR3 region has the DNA TGCGCCAGCAGCCAAGATACAGGGACCTCCTATGGCTACACCTTC.

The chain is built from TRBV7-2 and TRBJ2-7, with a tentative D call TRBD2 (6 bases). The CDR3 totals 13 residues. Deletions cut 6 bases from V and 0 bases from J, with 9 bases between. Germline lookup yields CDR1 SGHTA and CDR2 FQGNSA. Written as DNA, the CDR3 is TGTGCCAGCAGGCGGGACGGCTCCTACGAGCAGTACTTC. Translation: CASRRDGSYEQYF.

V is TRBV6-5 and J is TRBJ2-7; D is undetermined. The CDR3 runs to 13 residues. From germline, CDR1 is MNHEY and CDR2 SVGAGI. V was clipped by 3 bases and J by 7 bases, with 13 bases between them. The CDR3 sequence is CASSYDPPGEQYF. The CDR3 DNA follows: TGTGCCAGCAGTTATGATCCCCCGGGTGAGCAGTACTTC.

CDR3 bases: TGTGCCAGTAGTACCCAGGCGGGATATTTGGAGACCCAGTACTTC. Its translation is CASSTQAGYLETQYF. The chain carries TRBV19 and TRBJ2-5; tentative D call: TRBD2 (6 bases). CDR3 length equals 15 residues. Germline V gene data show CDR1 as LNHDA and CDR2 as SQIVND (reference sequence). With 4 bases removed from V and 5 bases from J, the gap between germline ends came to 17 bases.

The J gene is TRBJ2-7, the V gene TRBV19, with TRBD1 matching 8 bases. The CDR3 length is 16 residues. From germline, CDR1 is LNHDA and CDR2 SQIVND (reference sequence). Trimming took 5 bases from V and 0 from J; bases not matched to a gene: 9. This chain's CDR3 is CASSRYRDRSSYEQYF. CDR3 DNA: TGTGCCAGTAGTCGGTACCGGGACAGGAGCTCCTACGAGCAGTACTTC. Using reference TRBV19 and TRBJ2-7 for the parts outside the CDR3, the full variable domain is DGGITQSPKYLFRKEGQNVTLSCEQNLNHDAMYWYRQDPGQGLRLIYYSQIVNDFQKGDIAEGYSVSREKKESFPLTVTSAQKNPTAFYLCASSRYRDRSSYEQYFGPGTRLTVT.

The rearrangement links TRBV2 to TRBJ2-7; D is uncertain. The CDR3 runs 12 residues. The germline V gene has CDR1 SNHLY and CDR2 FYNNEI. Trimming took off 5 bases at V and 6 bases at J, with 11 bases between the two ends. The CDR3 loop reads CASSSSLGEQYF. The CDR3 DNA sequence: TGTGCCAGCAGTTCCTCTTTAGGCGAGCAGTACTTC.

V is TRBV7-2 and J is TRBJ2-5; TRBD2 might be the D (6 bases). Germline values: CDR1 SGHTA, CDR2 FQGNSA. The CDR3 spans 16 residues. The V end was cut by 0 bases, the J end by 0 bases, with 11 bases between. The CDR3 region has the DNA TGTGCCAGCAGCTTAGCCTCGGCGGGATACCAAGAGACCCAGTACTTC. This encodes CASSLASAGYQETQYF.